This T cell receptor beta chain is from a study of blood T cell repertoires in COVID-19. How the authors handled the data: It was from reference gene primer amplification that nucleated cell counts were estimated. This table comes from immunoSEQ multiplex PCR, and its TCRdb copy is limited to in-frame clones, with some not included. That table furnishes V, J and clone size, whereas the DNA furnished D and trimming. The table includes about 76,000 clones, about 83% detected once. The receptor comes from a young man with acute or convalescent COVID-19. The sequencing sample was made of peripheral blood.

CDR3 DNA sequence: TGTGCCTGGAGTCGGGACAGGGGCGGGTGGAGCACAGATACGCAGTATTTT. Encoded protein: CAWSRDRGGWSTDTQYF. This sequence joins TRBV30 and TRBJ2-3; 10 bases line up with TRBD1. The junction had 8 bases not matched to a gene; V was cut back by 2 bases and J by 0 bases. The germline V gene encodes CDR1 GTSNPN and CDR2 SVGIG (reference sequence). The CDR3 totals 17 residues.